The rows below give T cell receptor beta chains drawn from one sample of a study of blood T cell repertoires in COVID-19. The repertoire was sequenced with immunoSEQ multiplex PCR; TCRdb's copy has only in-frame clones and lacks some. The table records a few hundred thousand clones, 84% of them present only once. Input material: peripheral blood. These TCRs come from a man in his thirties or forties with active or convalescent COVID-19. The CDR3 runs from the conserved cysteine through the conserved F or W. D genes are given only for firm matches. Only some rows state a clone size, as once, few, many or a class for expanded clones.

d_call,j_call,clone_size,v_call,cdr3_aa,cdr3_nt
-,TRBJ2-7,-,TRBV7-9,CASSSNRVGYEQYF,TGTGCCAGCAGCTCAAACAGGGTGGGGTACGAGCAGTACTTC
-,TRBJ1-3,-,TRBV5-1,CASSLDPTPGNTIYF,TGCGCCAGCAGCTTGGACCCGACACCAGGAAACACCATATATTTT
-,TRBJ1-6,-,TRBV4-2,CASSQDVGRTVFHF,TGTGCCAGCAGCCAAGATGTAGGGCGGACAGTCTTCCACTTT
-,TRBJ1-1,-,TRBV14,CASSRTPGKNTEAFF,TGTGCCAGCAGCCGGACGCCGGGGAAGAACACTGAAGCTTTCTTT
TRBD1,TRBJ1-4,-,TRBV4-1,CASSHPGQGREKLFF,TGCGCCAGCAGCCATCCGGGACAGGGGAGAGAAAAACTGTTTTTT
TRBD1,TRBJ1-3,-,TRBV3-1/TRBV3-2,CASTRAEGARTIYF,TGTGCCAGCACCCGTGCGGAGGGGGCCCGCACCATATATTTT
-,TRBJ1-2,-,TRBV30,CAWSVREDYGYTF,TGTGCCTGGAGCGTCAGGGAGGACTATGGCTACACCTTC
-,TRBJ1-3,-,TRBV3-1/TRBV3-2,CASSPYSGFSGNTIYF,TGTGCCAGCAGCCCCTACTCGGGTTTCTCTGGAAACACCATATATTTT
-,TRBJ1-2,-,TRBV19,CASRTPVNYGYTF,TGTGCCAGTAGGACACCAGTCAACTATGGCTACACCTTC
TRBD1,TRBJ1-1,-,TRBV25-1,CASSDSGPWTGKNTEAFF,TGTGCCAGCAGTGATTCGGGGCCATGGACAGGGAAGAACACTGAAGCTTTCTTT
-,TRBJ2-3,-,TRBV7-2,CASSSTGFVTDTQYF,TGTGCCAGCAGCTCCACGGGATTTGTCACAGATACGCAGTATTTT
-,TRBJ1-2,-,TRBV9,CASSADGSGVDYTF,TGTGCCAGCAGCGCTGATGGATCCGGGGTCGACTACACCTTC
-,TRBJ1-1,-,TRBV6-4,CASTMEEGTEAFF,TGTGCCAGCACGATGGAGGAGGGCACTGAAGCTTTCTTT
TRBD1,TRBJ1-5,once,TRBV18,CASSQTGDQPQHF,TGTGCCAGCTCCCAGACAGGGGATCAGCCCCAGCATTTT
-,TRBJ2-5,-,TRBV6-2/TRBV6-3,CASSYRDLETQYF,TGTGCCAGCAGTTATAGGGACTTGGAGACCCAGTACTTC
-,TRBJ2-3,-,TRBV29-1,CSVEDSVPSTDTQYF,TGCAGCGTTGAAGACAGCGTACCCAGCACAGATACGCAGTATTTT
TRBD2,TRBJ2-5,-,TRBV20-1,CSASPLAEKQETQYF,TGCAGTGCTAGTCCTCTAGCGGAGAAGCAAGAGACCCAGTACTTC
TRBD1,TRBJ2-7,once,TRBV30,CAWSTRQGLTYEQYF,TGTGCCTGGAGTACTCGACAGGGATTAACATACGAGCAGTACTTC
TRBD2,TRBJ2-2,-,TRBV6-5,CASSYSRRGSTGELFF,TGTGCCAGCAGTTACTCGAGGCGGGGGAGCACCGGGGAGCTGTTTTTT
TRBD2,TRBJ2-5,-,TRBV19,CASKSGGRETQYF,TGTGCCAGTAAGAGCGGGGGGAGAGAGACCCAGTACTTC
-,TRBJ2-7,-,TRBV7-9,CASSFLGDRSGGYEQYF,TGTGCCAGCAGCTTCCTTGGGGACCGCTCAGGAGGGTACGAGCAGTACTTC
-,TRBJ2-1,-,TRBV5-1,CASSPRAPNEQFF,TGCGCCAGCAGCCCAAGAGCGCCCAATGAGCAGTTCTTC
TRBD2,TRBJ2-3,-,TRBV5-1,CASSGTSGGASDTQYF,TGCGCCAGCAGCGGAACTAGCGGGGGGGCATCCGATACGCAGTATTTT
-,TRBJ1-1,-,TRBV3-1/TRBV3-2,CASSPSRGLNTEAFF,TGTGCCAGCAGCCCCTCCAGGGGCCTGAACACTGAAGCTTTCTTT
TRBD1,TRBJ2-7,few,TRBV6-5,CASSPPTGVGEQYF,TGTGCCAGCAGTCCCCCGACAGGGGTGGGGGAGCAGTACTTC
-,TRBJ2-7,once,TRBV6-2/TRBV6-3,CASSYHSGQYF,TGTGCCAGCAGTTATCATAGCGGACAGTACTTC
-,TRBJ1-1,-,TRBV30,CAWSYQGTGGTEAFF,TGTGCCTGGAGTTATCAGGGTACGGGGGGAACTGAAGCTTTCTTT
TRBD2,TRBJ2-1,-,TRBV7-2,CASSLGREGYNEQFF,TGTGCCAGCAGCCTGGGGCGGGAGGGTTACAATGAGCAGTTCTTC
-,TRBJ1-5,-,TRBV28,CAGGESNQPQHF,TGTGCCGGAGGGGAGAGCAATCAGCCCCAGCATTTT
TRBD1,TRBJ1-2,-,TRBV3-1/TRBV3-2,CASSRRNYWDRAVYGYTF,TGTGCCAGCAGCCGGAGAAATTATTGGGACAGGGCAGTTTATGGCTACACCTTC
-,TRBJ2-1,-,TRBV11-2,CASGGSRGNEQFF,TGTGCCAGCGGGGGCTCTAGGGGCAATGAGCAGTTCTTC
-,TRBJ1-4,-,TRBV5-1,CASSLQGEKLFF,TGCGCCAGCAGCTTGCAGGGTGAAAAACTGTTTTTT
TRBD2,TRBJ2-6,-,TRBV29-1,CSVEDRRGLAGSATSGANVLTF,TGCAGCGTTGAAGATCGGCGGGGACTAGCGGGCAGCGCCACCTCTGGGGCCAACGTCCTGACTTTC
-,TRBJ2-5,-,TRBV9,CASSVGRAQETQYF,TGTGCCAGCAGCGTAGGGAGGGCCCAGGAGACCCAGTACTTC
-,TRBJ1-1,-,TRBV3-1/TRBV3-2,CASSQEEEGAFF,TGTGCCAGCAGCCAAGAAGAGGAAGGAGCTTTCTTT
-,TRBJ1-6,-,TRBV5-1,CASRRERGGGSPLHF,TGCGCCAGCAGACGCGAAAGGGGCGGGGGTTCACCCCTCCACTTT
TRBD1,TRBJ1-4,-,TRBV9,CASSVTGEAANEKLFF,TGTGCCAGCAGCGTTACAGGGGAAGCGGCTAATGAAAAACTGTTTTTT
TRBD1,TRBJ2-5,-,TRBV3-1/TRBV3-2,CASSPEGAGASVVETQYF,TGTGCCAGCAGCCCCGAGGGGGCCGGGGCTTCAGTCGTGGAGACCCAGTACTTC
TRBD2,TRBJ2-1,once,TRBV14,CASSQVSGSLEQFF,TGTGCCAGCAGCCAAGTAAGCGGGAGTTTGGAGCAGTTCTTC
-,TRBJ1-3,once,TRBV5-4,CASPRDNKAGNTIYF,TGTGCCAGCCCACGGGACAATAAGGCTGGAAACACCATATATTTT
-,TRBJ2-1,-,TRBV7-2,CASSPRRYNEQFF,TGTGCCAGCAGCCCTCGGAGGTACAATGAGCAGTTCTTC
-,TRBJ1-1,-,TRBV6-5,CATRGVDTEAFF,TGTGCCACCAGGGGAGTTGACACTGAAGCTTTCTTT
TRBD1,TRBJ1-1,-,TRBV7-7,CASSLDRDTEAFF,TGTGCTAGCAGCTTAGACAGGGACACTGAAGCTTTCTTT
TRBD1,TRBJ2-7,once,TRBV2,CASTYGGTGFYEQYF,TGTGCCAGCACATATGGAGGGACAGGGTTCTACGAGCAGTACTTC
TRBD1,TRBJ1-2,-,TRBV28,CASSSPTGVGGYTF,TGTGCCAGCAGTTCCCCAACAGGGGTAGGAGGCTACACCTTC
-,TRBJ2-3,-,TRBV21-1,CASWDSSDTDTQYF,TGTGCCAGCTGGGACAGTTCAGACACAGATACGCAGTATTTT
-,TRBJ2-7,-,TRBV4-3,CASSQTGYNYEQYF,TGCGCCAGCAGCCAAACGGGATATAACTACGAGCAGTACTTC
-,TRBJ2-3,-,TRBV5-5,CASSWGLSTDTQYF,TGTGCCAGCAGCTGGGGGCTATCCACAGATACGCAGTATTTT
-,TRBJ1-4,-,TRBV15,CATSREVGATNEKLFF,TGTGCCACCAGCAGAGAAGTGGGGGCTACTAATGAAAAACTGTTTTTT
TRBD2,TRBJ2-1,-,TRBV6-6,CASNRRPGLAGARTDNEQFF,TGTGCCAGCAATCGCCGGCCCGGACTAGCGGGGGCCCGAACGGACAATGAGCAGTTCTTC
TRBD2,TRBJ2-1,once,TRBV7-3,CASSLTTTSGVGYNEQFF,TGTGCCAGCAGCCTAACCACGACTAGCGGGGTAGGGTACAATGAGCAGTTCTTC
TRBD1,TRBJ2-3,-,TRBV7-9,CASSPTGQGTDTQYF,TGTGCCAGCAGCCCTACAGGACAGGGCACAGATACGCAGTATTTT
TRBD1,TRBJ1-2,-,TRBV15,CATSRAFDRDYGYTF,TGTGCCACCAGCAGAGCCTTCGACAGGGACTATGGCTACACCTTC
TRBD2,TRBJ2-1,once,TRBV15,CATSREGSGGVGQFF,TGTGCCACCAGCAGAGAGGGTAGCGGGGGGGTAGGGCAGTTCTTC
-,TRBJ1-1,-,TRBV5-1,CASSFPTENTEAFF,TGCGCCAGCAGCTTTCCGACAGAGAACACTGAAGCTTTCTTT
-,TRBJ2-1,-,TRBV19,CASSRGVNSYNEQFF,TGTGCCAGTAGTAGGGGAGTCAACTCCTACAATGAGCAGTTCTTC
-,TRBJ1-4,-,TRBV2,CASNRGRVEKLFF,TGTGCCAGCAATCGGGGGAGGGTCGAAAAACTGTTTTTT
-,TRBJ2-1,-,TRBV7-7,CASSLGASRPDEQFF,TGTGCCAGCAGCTTAGGAGCGTCCCGTCCCGATGAGCAGTTCTTC
TRBD2,TRBJ2-1,-,TRBV7-7,CASSEGLATSYNEQFF,TGTGCTAGCAGCGAGGGACTAGCGACCTCCTACAATGAGCAGTTCTTC